This passage covers 3 T cell receptor beta chains from one sample sequenced in a study of vaccination effects on CD4 cells after COVID-19. No antigen has been assigned to these receptors. Having been cultured for roughly 11 days, the cells underwent CD4+ T cell isolation. Participants each got two BNT162b2 or mRNA-1273 vaccine doses. Measured with immunoSEQ multiplex PCR; TCRdb has only the in-frame clones, and not every one. The sample carries 40,000 or so clones, 55% to 85% recorded once. This sample comprised CD4+ T cells from PBMCs cultured without peptide, obtained after COVID-19 vaccination. These receptors all come from a human donor who received a COVID-19 vaccine.

V and J are TRBV6-1 and TRBJ1-4, with a possible D match to TRBD1 (6 bases). V was shortened by 2 bases and J by 6 bases, with 13 bases between the two germline ends. The CDR3 has 15 residues. CDR1 is MNHNS, CDR2 SASEGT, per germline. The CDR3 protein is CASSENQGIYEKLFF. The DNA for the CDR3 is TGTGCCAGCAGTGAAAACCAGGGGATCTATGAAAAACTGTTTTTT.

CDR3 bases: TGTGCCAGCAGCAGAATAGAGCGGGGGGGGTCAGATACGCAGTATTTT. Translation gives CASSRIERGGSDTQYF. The rearrangement joins TRBV11-2 to TRBJ2-3; 10 bases map to TRBD2. CDR1 is SGHAT, CDR2 FQNNGV, per germline. The V segment lost 5 bases and the J segment 4 bases; nucleotides outside the gene matches: 9. The CDR3 loop spans 16 amino acids. The full variable domain, with the rest looked up from reference TRBV11-2 and TRBJ2-3, is EAGVAQSPRYKIIEKRQSVAFWCNPISGHATLYWYQQILGQGPKLLIQFQNNGVVDDSQLPKDRFSAERLKGVDSTLKIQPAKLEDSAVYLCASSRIERGGSDTQYFGPGTRLTVL.

The chain is built from TRBV6-5 and TRBJ2-7; 9 nucleotides align to TRBD1. V shed 6 bases, J shed 7 bases, and the junction held 7 bases outside the gene matches. This CDR3 is built from 13 residues. The germline gives CDR1 MNHEY, CDR2 SVGAGI. The CDR3 region is CASRKQGAEEQYF. DNA of the CDR3: TGTGCCAGCAGGAAACAGGGGGCTGAAGAGCAGTACTTC.